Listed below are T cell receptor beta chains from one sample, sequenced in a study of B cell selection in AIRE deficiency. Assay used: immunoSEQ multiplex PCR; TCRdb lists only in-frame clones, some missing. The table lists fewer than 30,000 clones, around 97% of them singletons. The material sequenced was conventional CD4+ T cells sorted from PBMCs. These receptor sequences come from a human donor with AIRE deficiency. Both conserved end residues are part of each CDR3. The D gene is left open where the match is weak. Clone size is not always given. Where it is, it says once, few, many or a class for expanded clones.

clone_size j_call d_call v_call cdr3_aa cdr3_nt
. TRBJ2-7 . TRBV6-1 CASSGAASYEQYF TGTGCCAGCAGTGGAGCTGCTTCCTACGAGCAGTACTTC
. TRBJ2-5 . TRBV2 CASSERETQYF TGTGCCAGCAGTGAAAGAGAGACCCAGTACTTC
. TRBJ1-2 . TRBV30 CAWSPTGQGGYTF TGTGCCTGGAGTCCAACAGGGCAAGGAGGCTACACCTTC
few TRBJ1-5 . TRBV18 CASSRQQGGHQPQHF TGTGCCAGCTCACGTCAACAGGGAGGTCATCAGCCCCAGCATTTT
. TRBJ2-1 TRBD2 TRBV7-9 CASSLELAGGPNEQFF TGTGCCAGCAGCCTCGAGCTAGCGGGAGGGCCCAATGAGCAGTTCTTC
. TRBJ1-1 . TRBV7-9 CASSLGRYTAEAFF TGTGCCAGCAGCTTAGGTCGTTATACCGCTGAAGCTTTCTTT
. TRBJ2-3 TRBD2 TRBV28 CASSDLAVADTQYF TGTGCCAGCAGCGACCTAGCGGTTGCAGATACGCAGTATTTT
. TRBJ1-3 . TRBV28 CASSLFATGRSGNTIYF TGTGCCAGCAGTTTATTCGCCACAGGGCGATCTGGAAACACCATATATTTT
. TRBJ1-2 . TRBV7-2 CASSPVGSRGYTF TGTGCCAGCAGCCCGGTGGGCTCGCGGGGCTACACCTTC
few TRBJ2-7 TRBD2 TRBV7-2 CASSLDDSGRALVYEQYF TGTGCCAGCAGCTTAGATGATAGCGGGAGGGCTTTGGTGTACGAGCAGTACTTC
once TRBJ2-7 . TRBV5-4 CASSLDGQDPYEQYF TGTGCCAGCAGCTTGGACGGGCAGGACCCCTACGAGCAGTACTTC
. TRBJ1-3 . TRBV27 CAIGREGGIPNTIYF TGTGCCATCGGGAGGGAGGGAGGGATACCAAACACCATATATTTT
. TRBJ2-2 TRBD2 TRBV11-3 CASSLEASGALSELFF TGTGCCAGCAGCTTAGAGGCCAGCGGGGCGCTCTCGGAGCTGTTTTTT
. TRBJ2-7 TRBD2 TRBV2 CASRVAGGLLSYEQYF TGTGCGAGCAGGGTAGCGGGAGGCCTGCTCTCCTACGAGCAGTACTTC
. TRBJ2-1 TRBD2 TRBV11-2 CASSLRETSGRSYNEQFF TGTGCCAGCAGCTTAAGGGAGACTAGCGGGAGGTCCTACAATGAGCAGTTCTTC